This TCR beta chain appears in the sequencing data of a study of shared clonotypes between healthy human individuals (dated by TCRdb to about 2020). Looking at the study overall: A couple of women and a few men aged 18 to 49 years were included in the cohort. Leukapheresis yielded between about 0.94 and 9.5 billion PBMCs per donor. For each donor, three plates each were used for CD4 naive and CD4 memory, two plates were used for CD8 naive, and one plate was used for CD8 memory. The study deeply sequenced blood TCR repertoires of five healthy adults to estimate repertoire size and the extent of clonotype sharing between individuals. Libraries were prepared and TCR repertoires were sequenced by different laboratories using diverse techniques, in order to increase sequencing depth and limit assay-specific biases. Study-level results and caveats: Pairwise subsampling indicated that sequencing depth was expected to affect the degree of clonotype sharing among donors. Incomplete sequencing was indicated by rarefaction of sorted-subset datasets, despite the large sequencing depth. Sampling was limited to blood, and TCR repertoires in tissue likely differ from TCR repertoires in blood. When a few donors were compared, the shared fraction of clonotypes was about 5% for naive CD4, approximately 3.3% for naive CD8, roughly 2.5% for memory CD4, and 0.35% to 0.4% for memory CD8. The genetic and exposure-history diversity represented was limited by the small number of donors. Larger estimated clonotype richness was generally found for naive subsets than for memory subsets. Compared with non-shared clonotypes, the clonotypes found in all four sorted-subset donors had higher generation probabilities.

This clone has a single count. Its recognized antigen is unknown. Per-nucleotide qualities are absent, and no much larger clonotype sits a single base away. Donors were healthy HIV-negative adults with no recently reported acute infections or vaccinations. Every donor was a Caucasian adult residing in Nashville, Tennessee, USA. CD4+ T cells were enriched through magnetic negative selection, after which naive cells were positively selected on CD45RA and the remaining negative fraction served as the memory subset. Blood was collected by leukapheresis, and PBMCs were isolated by Ficoll-Histopaque density gradient centrifugation and then cryopreserved in liquid nitrogen vapor phase. Purity and quantity of every magnetically sorted T cell population were checked by analytical flow cytometry. Genomic DNA was isolated from each sorted fraction and quantified by UV absorbance on a Nanodrop 2000c. The trim is 4 bases for V and 3 bases for J, with a gap of 15 bases between the germline ends. The CDR3 goes from the cysteine to the phenylalanine over 15 residues. Just the 45-base CDR3 DNA is kept, in frame starting at base 1. CDR1 and CDR2 are drawn from the germline V gene: SGHTA, FQGTGA.

Using the deep immunoSEQ assay, multiplex PCR amplified TCR CDR3 regions from genomic DNA. Extracted genomic DNA from each cell subset was distributed evenly across all wells of several immunoSEQ 96-well plates, and each plate was treated as a replicate. For sorted subsets, each replicate PCR was loaded with roughly 200 ng genomic DNA, equivalent to some 27,000 T cell genomes. Purified libraries were quantified with a Qubit 3.0 fluorometer, sized on a Bioanalyzer 2100, and re-quantified with the KAPA Library Quantification kit. Every immunoSEQ 96-well plate was sequenced on a dedicated single-read 150-cycle Illumina NextSeq 550 flow cell. Concerning the study's data processing: Because the immunoSEQ output held only junctional sequences and lacked quality scores, the filtering could not match the filtering applied to full-length reads. Sequences were annotated with PyIR, a Python wrapper for IgBLAST v1.9, and V/J genes and CDR3 were assigned using IMGT germline references. Reads were filtered out if the reads had weak V/J assignments (E-value above 1e-6), no CDR3, stop codons, out-of-frame junctions, or ambiguous translated residues. V3J clonotypes were defined by identical inferred V gene, J gene, and CDR3 amino acid sequence. Percentage overlap between repertoires was computed as shared unique clonotypes divided by the size of the smaller repertoire. Richness of each repertoire was evaluated using RTK rarefaction, the Chao1 estimator, and Recon v2.1 estimates of unobserved clonotypes. Generation probabilities were computed with OLGA for all TCRbeta clonotypes obtained by the gDNA method from four donors. TCRdb limited this immuneACCESS table to in-frame rearrangements with V and J called. A share of clones is missing; checked studies link under half to unresolved V genes, and the rest is unexplained. V, J and clone size reflect that table, while D and trimming were determined from the DNA. This sample has about 2.3 million clones in its table, and more than 85% of those were observed once. The leading ten clones occupy 0.39% of the sample.

Sequencing was carried out using naive CD4+ T cells from PBMCs. The label giving this sample's cell subset or site can be read as: CD45RA+ positively selected. The sequence joins TRBV7-3 to TRBJ2-5, and perhaps TRBD1 as D gene, on 6 matching bases. This TCR came from a man aged 18 to 30 in good health. Some clones in this sample may be carry-over from other donors' samples. The CDR3 is CASSYSTGRKETQYF. The nucleotide sequence is TGTGCCAGCAGCTACTCTACAGGGCGAAAAGAGACCCAGTACTTC.